The sample holds one count of the clone carrying this T cell receptor (beta chain). What it binds is not known. The sample originates from a study of cytomegalovirus exposure and HLA in healthy donors. Vbeta (60) and Jbeta (13) primers were used in the PCR. Original analysis: Among the unique TCR beta chains that a later analysis counted, about 85 million in all, roughly 10 million were shared. Clones were sequenced by immunoSEQ multiplex PCR, and TCRdb holds only the in-frame ones, with some missing. D and trimming were read from the DNA, whereas the V and J calls and clone size are those reported in that table. Here the sample spans roughly 130,000 clones, 61% being singletons. Study-level points and caveats: According to an earlier analysis, most TCR beta V segments yielded productive rearrangements about 90% or about 30% of the time. There were some V segments, including TRBV6-2 and TRBV6-3, excluded as indistinguishable. In a later analysis, around 18,000 TCR beta sequences were associated with HLA alleles at 0.05 false discovery rate.

The CDR3 sequence is 13 residues long. V was trimmed by 2 bases and J by 2 bases, leaving 7 bases between them. Germline CDR1 is SQVTM and CDR2 is ANQGSEA. Sequencing used PBMCs. This TCR was sampled from a male donor in good health and CMV-seronegative. The chain is built from TRBV29-1 and TRBJ2-1; D is unresolved. The chain's CDR3 is CSVELPTYNEQFF. In DNA form, the CDR3 reads TGCAGCGTTGAACTACCTACCTACAATGAGCAGTTCTTC.